These 28 T cell receptor beta chains were all obtained from the same sample, sequenced in a study of T cell repertoires in cytomegalovirus infection. TCRdb re-called the reads with MiXCR, one entry per CDR3 protein. The profile shows roughly 760,000 distinct CDR3 sequences, roughly a third of them singletons. Sequenced sample: PBMCs. The origin of the receptors is a human donor in good health (CMV status not recorded). Some clones in this sample may be carry-over from other donors' samples.

As regards this clonotype: Possible read error: a much larger clone is one base away. The chain employs TRBV7-2 and TRBJ1-3; tentatively, D is TRBD1 (5 bases). Germline V lookup: CDR1 SGHTA, CDR2 FQGNSA. The CDR3 totals 16 residues. V was pared by 1 base and J by 3 bases, with 13 bases between. For the CDR3, the DNA is TGTGCCAGCAGCTTAGTCCCAGGGTGCAGTGGAAACACCATATATTTT. This encodes CASSLVPGCSGNTIYF.

This clonotype showed up just a few times. This chain joins TRBV20-1 and TRBJ1-2; TRBD1 might be the D (5 bases). The CDR3 has 16 residues. V was pared by 5 bases and J by 8 bases, with 27 bases between. Looked up from germline, CDR1 is DFQATT and CDR2 is SNEGSKA (reference sequence). CDR3 bases: TGCAGTGCTCGCTCCGCCCTAAGGGGAAGTTCGAGGGGCTACACCTTC. Protein product: CSARSALRGSSRGYTF.

This clonotype appeared a few times. The V gene is TRBV11-3, the J gene TRBJ2-1; possible D gene TRBD2, 5 bases. The V gene's germline CDR1 is SGHNT and CDR2 YENEEA. The V and J ends lost 3 bases and 2 bases respectively, with 11 bases between them. This CDR3 comprises 15 residues. CDR3 sequence: CASSLDRGAYNEQFF. The CDR3 bases are TGTGCCAGCAGCTTGGATCGGGGTGCCTACAATGAGCAGTTCTTC.

This clonotype was counted a few times. The rearrangement joins TRBV2 to TRBJ2-7, with D possibly matching TRBD2 (6 bases). The CDR3 runs 14 residues. Germline CDR1 reads SNHLY; CDR2 reads FYNNEI. The V end was cut by 5 bases, the J end by 3 bases, with 14 bases between. CDR3 bases: TGTGCCAGCAGTTGGGAGGATTCTGTCTACGAGCAGTACTTC. Its translation: CASSWEDSVYEQYF.

This clonotype was detected only a few times. The chain has TRBV6-1 and TRBJ1-6; TRBD1 agrees at 7 bases. Looked up from germline, CDR1 is MNHNS and CDR2 is SASEGT. CDR3 length equals 13 residues. V trimming: 8 bases; J trimming: 7 bases; junction bases outside the gene matches: 5. As DNA, the CDR3 is TGTGCCAGCGGGACAGTCCAAAATTCACCCCTCCACTTT. Translated: CASGTVQNSPLHF.

The chain links TRBV19 to TRBJ1-1; 7 nucleotides line up with TRBD1. The V and J ends lost 3 bases and 5 bases, in that order; junction bases with no gene match: 9. This CDR3 has 15 amino acids. CDR1 is LNHDA, CDR2 SQIVND, per germline (reference sequence). The CDR3 is CASSMVHRGGTEAFF. For the CDR3, the DNA is TGTGCCAGTAGTATGGTCCACAGGGGTGGAACTGAAGCTTTCTTT.

V gene TRBV2 combines with J gene TRBJ2-7, with unresolved D. The V gene lost 10 bases and the J gene lost 3 bases, with 16 bases spanning the gap. Germline V gives CDR1 SNHLY, CDR2 FYNNEI. The CDR3 is made up of 13 amino acids. The CDR3, as DNA: TGTGCCATATATCCCAGAGGTGACTACGAGCAGTACTTC. This translates into CAIYPRGDYEQYF.

The V and J genes are TRBV10-3 and TRBJ2-2, with TRBD2 identical over 9 bases. Germline V CDR1 and CDR2: ENHRY, SYGVKD. Trimming took 0 bases from V and 4 from J; bases not matched to a gene: 6. The CDR3 extends over 17 amino acids. The CDR3 here is CAISESRAGGLTGELFF. CDR3 nucleotide sequence: TGTGCCATCAGTGAGTCGAGAGCGGGAGGACTCACCGGGGAGCTGTTTTTT.

This chain's CDR3 is CASSAADQSYEQYF. The DNA of the CDR3 is TGTGCCAGCAGTGCCGCCGACCAATCCTACGAGCAGTACTTC. The rearrangement links TRBV6-6 to TRBJ2-7; D remains ambiguous. Germline assignment: CDR1 MNHNY and CDR2 SVGAGI (reference sequence). V lost 5 bases and J 1 base, leaving 12 bases between the germline ends. The CDR3 totals 14 residues.

This clonotype came up a few times. The chain couples TRBV6-1 to TRBJ1-5, with D possibly matching TRBD1 (5 bases). Trimming pared 1 base from V and 6 bases from J, leaving 16 bases between. CDR3 length: 16 residues. CDR1 and CDR2 (germline): MNHNS, SASEGT. CDR3 sequence reads: CASSEVPGVVVQPQHF. The CDR3 nucleotides read TGTGCCAGCAGTGAAGTCCCGGGGGTGGTTGTTCAGCCCCAGCATTTT.

The chain joins TRBV20-1 to TRBJ2-5; TRBD1 might be the D (5 bases). The CDR3 sequence is 15 residues long. V lost 0 bases to trimming and J lost 0 bases, with 11 bases between them. Germline CDR1 DFQATT, CDR2 SNEGSKA (reference sequence). The CDR3 reads CSARDPQGYQETQYF. The CDR3 nucleotides are TGCAGTGCTAGAGATCCCCAGGGATACCAAGAGACCCAGTACTTC.

This clonotype turned up a few times. The chain uses TRBV6-1 and TRBJ1-5, with D uncertain. Trimming left V 5 bases short and J 3 bases short, with 17 bases between. The CDR3 sequence is 16 residues long. Germline V CDR1 and CDR2: MNHNS, SASEGT. The CDR3: CASSSRTTVYNQPQHF. CDR3 sequence (DNA): TGTGCCAGCAGTTCGAGGACGACGGTGTACAATCAGCCCCAGCATTTT.

The chain links TRBV11-2 to TRBJ2-7; 12 bases agree with TRBD1. The J segment lost 2 bases and the V segment lost 0 bases, leaving 5 bases of the junction unmatched. The CDR3 runs to 17 residues. From germline, CDR1 is SGHAT and CDR2 FQNNGV. The CDR3 region has the DNA TGTGCCAGCAGCTTAGATTCCGGGACAGGGGGCCCCTACGAGCAGTACTTC. Residues: CASSLDSGTGGPYEQYF.

This clonotype was seen repeatedly, ten times or more. V usage is TRBV7-8 and J usage is TRBJ1-1; no definite D call. This CDR3 contains 13 residues. Trimming took off 4 bases at V and 4 bases at J, with 10 bases between the two ends. CDR1 SGHVS and CDR2 FQNEAQ come from the germline V gene. The CDR3 DNA sequence: TGTGCCAGCAGCTCCGGCGGGAGCACTGAAGCTTTCTTT. It translates to CASSSGGSTEAFF.

This clonotype was observed a handful of times. The chain links TRBV7-3 to TRBJ2-3; a possible D gene is TRBD1 (6 bases). V lost 5 bases and J lost 2, with 14 bases in between. Germline CDR1 is SGHTA and CDR2 is FQGTGA. CDR3 length equals 15 residues. The CDR3 DNA reads as TGTGCCAGCAGCCCTTTGGGGGCAGACACAGATACGCAGTATTTT. Translated: CASSPLGADTDTQYF.

The chain recombines TRBV7-9 with TRBJ1-3; no clear D. The CDR3 is 15 residues long. V was pared by 0 bases and J by 3 bases, with 9 bases between. The germline V gene encodes CDR1 SEHNR and CDR2 FQNEAQ (reference sequence). CDR3 bases: TGTGCCAGCAGCTTAGCCACGGGTTTTGGAAACACCATATATTTT. Residues: CASSLATGFGNTIYF. Complete variable domain (other parts from reference TRBV7-9 and TRBJ1-3): DTGVSQNPRHKITKRGQNVTFRCDPISEHNRLYWYRQTLGQGPEFLTYFQNEAQLEKSRLLSDRFSAERPKGSFSTLEIQRTEQGDSAMYLCASSLATGFGNTIYFGEGSWLTVV.

This clonotype was observed a few times. The rearrangement joins TRBV12-3 or TRBV12-4 to TRBJ1-1, with 10 bases lining up with TRBD1. This CDR3 region has 14 residues. V lost 4 bases to trimming and J lost 5 bases; unmatched junction nucleotides: 4. This chain's CDR3 is CASSWTGGETEAFF. In nucleotides, the CDR3 is TGTGCCAGCAGTTGGACAGGGGGGGAGACTGAAGCTTTCTTT.

The chain is built from TRBV4-1 and TRBJ1-2; D perhaps matches TRBD1 (6 bases). The CDR3 runs 15 residues. The germline CDR1 and CDR2 sequences are MGHRA and YSYEKL. V was cut by 0 bases and J by 2 bases, with 10 bases left in between. The CDR3 here is CASSQEMTGNYGYTF. In DNA, the CDR3 is TGCGCCAGCAGCCAAGAAATGACAGGCAACTATGGCTACACCTTC.

This clonotype appeared many times. The chain links TRBV7-2 to TRBJ2-7; D might be TRBD2 (5 bases). Per the germline V gene, CDR1 is SGHTA and CDR2 is FQGNSA. Trimming removed 2 bases from V and 3 bases from J, with 17 bases in between. CDR3 length: 16 residues. The CDR3 DNA follows: TGTGCCAGCAGCTTAAGTTCCCGGGATTCCATCTACGAGCAGTACTTC. Its protein product is CASSLSSRDSIYEQYF.

Comment on this clonotype: An end of the junction does not agree with germline; a read error may underlie this. The chain carries TRBV6-1 and TRBJ2-1, with no clear D. This CDR3 has 15 residues. Germline V gives CDR1 MNHNS, CDR2 SASEGT. CDR3 DNA: TGTGCCAGCAGCGAAGTAGAGTCTCGCTACAATGAGCAGTTCTTC. Translated, it gives CASSEVESRYNEQFF.

Comment on this clonotype: An end of the junction differs from the germline gene, which may be a read error. The chain couples TRBV6-5 to TRBJ1-4; 9 positions match TRBD1. The germline CDR1 and CDR2 sequences are MNHEY and SVGAGI. The CDR3 has 14 amino acids. In DNA form, the CDR3 reads TGTGCCCGCAGGGACAGGGCCGTAAATGAAAAACTGTTTTTT. It codes for CARRDRAVNEKLFF.

This clonotype was counted a few times. The chain is built from TRBV19 and TRBJ1-1; tentative D call: TRBD1 (6 bases). CDR1 and CDR2 from the germline V gene are LNHDA and SQIVND (reference sequence). The CDR3 has 14 amino acids. Trimming pared 6 bases from V and 1 base from J, leaving 12 bases between. Written as DNA, the CDR3 is TGTGCCAGTAGAGAAAGGGGGACGAACACTGAAGCTTTCTTT. It is translated as CASRERGTNTEAFF.

The J gene is TRBJ1-3, the V gene TRBV6-6; D is ambiguous. The germline CDR1 and CDR2 sequences are MNHNY and SVGAGI (reference sequence). Trimming removed 8 bases at V and 1 base at J, with 9 bases between. CDR3 length: 13 amino acids. CDR3: CASEVGSGNTIYF. The CDR3 region has the DNA TGTGCCAGCGAGGTGGGATCTGGAAACACCATATATTTT.

This clonotype was seen a few times. The rearrangement uses TRBV29-1 and TRBJ1-2; D is unclear. The CDR3 is made up of 13 amino acids. Trimming removed 1 base from V and 8 bases from J, with 14 bases in between. CDR1 and CDR2 from the germline V gene are SQVTM and ANQGSEA. The CDR3 is CSVEALKGGGYTF. CDR3 nucleotide sequence: TGCAGCGTTGAAGCCCTAAAGGGTGGGGGCTACACCTTC. The variable domain in full, completed from reference TRBV29-1 and TRBJ1-2, reads SAVISQKPSRDICQRGTSLTIQCQVDSQVTMMFWYRQQPGQSLTLIATANQGSEATYESGFVIDKFPISRPNLTFSTLTVSNMSPEDSSIYLCSVEALKGGGYTFGSGTRLTVV.

This clonotype was counted only a few times. The rearrangement joins TRBV28 to TRBJ1-1; TRBD1 matches 10 bases. This CDR3 comprises 16 residues. Trimming took 2 bases from V and 4 from J; bases not matched to a gene: 7. CDR1 is MDHEN and CDR2 is SYDVKM in the germline V gene. CDR3 DNA: TGTGCCAGCAGTTTAACCGGGACAGGGGTTATCACTGAAGCTTTCTTT. Amino acids: CASSLTGTGVITEAFF.

V and J are TRBV20-1 and TRBJ1-2, with D maybe TRBD1 (5 bases). The CDR3 totals 12 residues. The germline V and J ends were trimmed by 6 bases and 11 bases, with 19 bases remaining between them. Germline V CDR1 and CDR2: DFQATT, SNEGSKA (reference sequence). The CDR3: CSAHGGGFGYTF. CDR3 coding DNA: TGCAGTGCCCATGGGGGGGGGTTTGGTTACACCTTC.

The CDR3 region is CASSLQAGNGEQFF. The CDR3 region has the DNA TGTGCCAGCAGTTTACAGGCAGGGAATGGTGAGCAGTTCTTC. V and J are TRBV12-3 or TRBV12-4 and TRBJ2-1; tentatively, D is TRBD1 (5 bases). The CDR3 contains 14 residues. Trimming took off 2 bases at V and 9 bases at J, with 14 bases between the two ends.

This clonotype was picked up a small number of times. V and J are TRBV6-5 and TRBJ2-7, with TRBD2 identical over 14 bases. Germline V gene lookup returns CDR1 MNHEY and CDR2 SVGAGI. Trimming took 0 bases from V and 6 from J; bases not matched to a gene: 1. The length of the CDR3 is 15 residues. The CDR3 is CASSYSGLAGAEQYF. CDR3 bases: TGTGCCAGCAGTTACTCGGGACTAGCGGGAGCCGAGCAGTACTTC.